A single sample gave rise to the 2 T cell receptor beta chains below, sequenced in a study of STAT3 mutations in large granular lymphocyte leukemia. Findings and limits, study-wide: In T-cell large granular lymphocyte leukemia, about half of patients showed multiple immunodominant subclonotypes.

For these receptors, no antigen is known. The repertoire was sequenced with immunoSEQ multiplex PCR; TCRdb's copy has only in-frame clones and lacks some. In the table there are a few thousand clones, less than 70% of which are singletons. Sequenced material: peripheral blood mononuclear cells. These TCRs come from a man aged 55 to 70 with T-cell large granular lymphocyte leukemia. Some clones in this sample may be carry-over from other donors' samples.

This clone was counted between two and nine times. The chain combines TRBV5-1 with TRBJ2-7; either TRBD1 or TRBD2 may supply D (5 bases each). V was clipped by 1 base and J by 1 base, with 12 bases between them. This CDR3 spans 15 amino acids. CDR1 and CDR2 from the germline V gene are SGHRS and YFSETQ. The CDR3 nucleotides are TGCGCCAGCAGCTTGTTCGGGGACGCTTCCTACGAGCAGTACTTC. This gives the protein CASSLFGDASYEQYF.

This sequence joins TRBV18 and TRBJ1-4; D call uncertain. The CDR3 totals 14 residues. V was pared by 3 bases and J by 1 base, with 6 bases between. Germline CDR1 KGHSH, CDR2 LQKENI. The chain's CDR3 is CASSPGKTNEKLFF. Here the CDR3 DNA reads TGTGCCAGCTCACCCGGCAAAACTAATGAAAAACTGTTTTTT.